Sequencing of this TCR beta chain was carried out in a study of cytomegalovirus exposure and HLA in healthy donors (dated by TCRdb to about 2017). Context from the whole study: In an earlier analysis of under 600 of the donors, 276 Gb of sequence data and roughly 100 million unique TCR beta sequences from roughly 180 million T cells were reported. An earlier analysis of 587 of the donors used high-throughput TCR beta sequencing to judge whether each TCR beta V gene segment behaved as functional or pseudogenic. Because of strong linkage in the cohort, a handful of DR-DQ haplotypes were treated as single units for association and clustering. The study used immunosequencing to profile the T cell repertoires of 670 or so subjects and linked those repertoires to cytomegalovirus serostatus. The genetic ancestry cluster associated with self-reported Caucasian donors included 65% to 90% of the roughly 380 genotyped donors. Rather than drawing on any new phenotypic data, the later analysis identified candidate immune exposures from TCR beta sequences and the way those sequences occurred across donors. Alongside the repertoire data, information on donor age, sex, ethnicity and CMV serostatus was compiled. In a later genetic analysis, genome-wide SNP genotypes for 398 of the 666 donors were used, and that subset was treated as a discovery cohort. Typing coverage differed by locus: A, B, C, DRB1 and DQB1 were typed in about 629-640 donors, DQA1 in about 500, DPA1 in over 600, and DPB1 in about 450. Every discovery cohort repertoire had been produced on one sequencing platform. A separate validation cohort of 100 to 150 different subjects was used in addition to the 666-subject first cohort. Class I and class II HLA loci were covered by the typing at four-digit resolution. The study aimed to test whether signatures of past pathogen exposure could be identified by cataloging public T cell receptors. To predict cytomegalovirus infection status, the study combined high-throughput TCR immunosequencing, statistical association of individual TCRs with disease status, and machine learning. On average, roughly 200,000 unique TCR beta nucleotide sequences were sequenced per donor among 398 genotyped donors of the cohort, with 15% to 20% of those sequences being non-productive. About 300 gigabases of sequencing data and approximately 80 million unique TCR sequences were included in an early release covering about 600 HLA-typed donors. To study patterns of TCR occurrence, a later analysis re-analyzed previously published TCR beta repertoires from 500 to 850 donors and added high-resolution HLA genotyping.

Preparation of the library involved the immunoSEQ multiplex PCR assay. For the multiplex PCR, a mixture combining 60 forward primers for TCR Vbeta segments and 13 reverse primers for TCR Jbeta segments was used. Amplification of the CDR3 region of rearranged TCR beta genes was performed with a multiplex PCR assay on genomic DNA. The Illumina HiSeq System was used to sequence the amplified TCR beta libraries as 87-base-pair reads. As for the original processing: A later analysis tallied 75 million to 95 million unique TCR beta chains across the 666 repertoires, and about 12 million of those chains were shared by two or more donors. A nearest-neighbor algorithm error-corrected the raw reads and collapsed the reads into unique sequences, merging closely related sequences to remove PCR and sequencing errors. Alignment of CDR3 sequences to IMGT reference sequences was used to assign V, D and J gene segments. For a sequence to be retained, at least a six-nucleotide match to both a V gene segment and a J gene segment was required. Rearrangements were classified as productive when the CDR3 lacked stop codons and remained in frame with V and J, and all other rearrangements were classified as non-productive. Following IMGT convention, CDR3 was defined as the stretch from the second conserved V-encoded cysteine to the conserved J-encoded phenylalanine. Sequences without an unambiguous match to a single V gene segment were excluded from the earlier analysis of 450 to 650 of the donors. In an earlier analysis of several hundred of the donors, V segments were called functional above 56.7% productive rearrangements and were called segregating when the between-donor standard deviation exceeded 5%. A statistical classification framework was built to diagnose cytomegalovirus status from the catalog of TCR beta chain sequences. In a later analysis, V and J genes were assigned by comparing TCR nucleotide sequences against IMGT/GENE-DB human TR gene sequences. A later analysis assigned CDR3 sequences and most-parsimonious VDJ recombination scenarios with the TCRdist pipeline. In a later analysis, each TCR beta chain was defined by its CDR3 amino acid sequence together with its V-gene family, and reads without a unique V-gene family were excluded. A later analysis removed several hundred highly shared, low-generation-probability nucleotide sequences to deal with suspected cross-contamination and a sequencing artifact. A later analysis calculated a clonal expansion index for each public chain from normalized within-repertoire ranks of inferred template counts. Generation probabilities in a later analysis came from a VDJ recombination model fitted to out-of-frame rearrangements, and those results were checked against IGoR. In a later analysis, TCR-TCR, TCR-HLA and TCR-CMV co-occurrence was scored with hypergeometric tests, and a repertoire-size bias correction was applied to TCR pairs. False discovery rates were estimated in a later analysis by permuting HLA or CMV assignments 20 times. In a later analysis, co-occurring TCRs were grouped with DBSCAN, and TCRdist sequence similarity was added when clustering was performed within HLA-allele-positive subsets. Repertoires with fewer than 30,000 or more than 120,000 public chains, plus five repertoires with anomalous nucleotide sharing, were excluded from co-occurrence clustering. This immuneACCESS table, as held by TCRdb, lists in-frame sequences with V and J called but not all clones. Of the missing ones, under half trace to an unresolved V gene in checked studies; the others have no known cause. V, J and clone size derive from that table, while D and trimming were established from the DNA sequence. Within this sample are about 97,000 clones, with less than 80% of them counted one time only. Of the sample, around 4.4% is held by the ten largest clones.

V is cut back by 2 bases and J by 5 bases, with 6 bases in the junction unmatched. Reading from cysteine to phenylalanine, the CDR3 counts 15 amino acids. CDR3 DNA only is kept here, 45 bases in frame from base 1. Based on the germline V gene, the CDR1 and CDR2 sequences are SNHLY and FYNNEI. Overall study outcomes, separate from this receptor: The presence/absence analyses assumed that sequencing depth was roughly uniform across donors, and that assumption may not be true. In a later analysis, HLA-associated TCR beta chains were found to be more clonally expanded and to have lower generation probabilities than equally common non-associated chains. In this cohort, only TCR beta chains were sequenced, and detectable features were limited by the absence of alpha or paired-chain data. A later analysis reported that several top co-occurrence clusters appeared linked to parvovirus B19, influenza, CMV and Epstein-Barr virus. According to the authors, the approach could potentially be generalized to other disease states and immunological phenotypes. A further reported finding was that TCR beta sequences accurately predicted the HLA-A and HLA-B alleles for most subjects in the first cohort. Correlated functional status among segregating V segments might be attributable to linkage disequilibrium, but an unknown experimental factor could not be ruled out. Across donors, most TCR sequences were observed very rarely, whereas some public TCRs were present in many individuals. The study listed 150 to 200 TCR beta chains as associated with cytomegalovirus. When HLA alleles, especially DR and DQ, strongly co-occurred, attributing TCR associations to individual alleles was difficult. V-gene and J-gene trimming of TCR beta chains was associated with a missense DCLRE1C variant in a later genetic analysis, and the association was replicated in an independent cohort. A few of the identified cytomegalovirus-associated TCR beta chains were confirmed in vitro to be specific for cytomegalovirus antigens. At a false discovery rate of 0.05, a later analysis linked under 20,000 TCR beta sequences to specific HLA alleles. An earlier analysis of approximately 600 of the donors showed that most TCR beta V segments appeared in productive rearrangements either about 87% or about 30% of the time, which broadly matched IMGT annotations. Because counts were too low, more than 15 rarely observed V segments, including chromosome 9 orphons, were left out of the earlier analysis of over 550 of the donors. The classifier was reported to diagnose cytomegalovirus status with high specificity and sensitivity in both the original and validation cohorts. According to a later analysis, TCR association rates differed among HLA loci, with DRB1 alleles showing the most associated TCRs and HLA-C alleles showing the fewest. Because the 87-base-pair reads could not distinguish some IMGT-functional V segments, including TRBV6-2 and TRBV6-3, those segments were excluded. Because some donors lacked HLA typing at each locus, the association tests relied only on the typed subset. Immune exposure information for the cohort was limited to CMV serostatus. In a later analysis, most CMV-associated TCR beta chains were found to appear HLA-restricted, with HLA associations seemingly driven largely by CMV exposure. A later genetic analysis reported fewer N-insertions in productive TCRs among donors in an Asian-associated ancestry cluster than the roughly 640-donor mean. A cluster of highly shared sequence variants was judged likely to represent a technical artifact of the sequencing pipeline.

For this clone: Its antigen is currently not known. No quality values exist for individual bases; no much larger clone is one base distant.

In total, 600 or so healthy bone marrow donors made up the cohort. Cohort members were all nominally healthy when sampled, although unrecorded immune exposures were likely present. The donor tested CMV seronegative, placing the donor among the roughly 350 seronegative members of the cohort. Every donor gave a peripheral blood sample, and the peripheral blood mononuclear cells from that sample were used for TCR beta sequencing. The Qiagen DNeasy Blood Extraction Kit was used to extract genomic DNA from the blood cell samples. The sequenced sample was PBMCs. The TCR sequence derives from a man aged 35 to 55 in good health and CMV-seronegative. The sequence joins TRBV2 to TRBJ1-2; TRBD1 fits 9 bases in the junction. Here the CDR3 is given as CASSELGQGQYGYTF. The nucleotide sequence reads as follows: TGTGCCAGCAGTGAACTGGGACAGGGACAATATGGCTACACCTTC.